A single sample gave rise to the 27 T cell receptor beta chains below, sequenced in a study of response to subunit inactivated influenza vaccine. TCRdb analysed the RT-PCR reads with MiXCR anew, one entry per CDR3 protein. The sample has 500,000 to 700,000 distinct CDR3 sequences; approximately 22% are singletons. These data were likewise used in another study, on T cells expressing NK-cell markers. That work adds: Beta-chain TCR cDNA was generated via 5'RACE template switching with UMIs.

The sample here was CD4+ T cells sorted from PBMCs, taken approximately 12 days after vaccination. Receptors originate from a man aged 45 to 65 who received an inactivated influenza vaccine.

This chain links TRBV28 with TRBJ2-7; D is unresolved. This CDR3 comprises 15 residues. V lost 1 base to trimming and J lost 1 base, with 11 bases between them. Per germline, CDR1 MDHEN and CDR2 SYDVKM. The chain's CDR3 is CASSLLPALSYEQYF. CDR3 coding DNA: TGTGCCAGCAGTTTATTACCAGCCCTTTCCTACGAGCAGTACTTC.

This clonotype was counted between two and nine times. This sequence joins TRBV15 and TRBJ1-1; the D is unclear. Trimming removed 0 bases from V and 0 bases from J, with 8 bases in between. The CDR3 is 15 amino acids. Per the germline V gene, CDR1 is LNHNV and CDR2 is YYDKDF (reference sequence). This CDR3 reads CATSRDNVLNTEAFF. Written as DNA, the CDR3 is TGTGCCACCAGCAGAGATAACGTTTTGAACACTGAAGCTTTCTTT. The full variable domain, with the rest looked up from reference TRBV15 and TRBJ1-1, is DAMVIQNPRYQVTQFGKPVTLSCSQTLNHNVMYWYQQKSSQAPKLLFHYYDKDFNNEADTPDNFQSRRPNTSFCFLDIRSPGLGDTAMYLCATSRDNVLNTEAFFGQGTRLTVV.

The chain joins TRBV12-3 or TRBV12-4 to TRBJ2-7, with D perhaps TRBD1 (6 bases). Deletions cut 5 bases from V and 5 bases from J, with 10 bases between. This CDR3 comprises 12 residues. The CDR3 spells CASSRQDHEQYF. In nucleotides, the CDR3 is TGTGCCAGCAGTCGACAGGACCACGAGCAGTACTTC.

J is TRBJ2-1 and V is TRBV10-1; D is ambiguous. This CDR3 region has 16 residues. Germline-derived CDR1 and CDR2 are WNHNN and SYGVQD (reference sequence). V shed 2 bases and J shed 0 bases, with 11 bases lying between them. Written as DNA, the CDR3 is TGCGCCAGCAGTGAGATGGACGCCAGCTCCTACAATGAGCAGTTCTTC. This codes for CASSEMDASSYNEQFF.

This clonotype has only a few counts. The chain joins TRBV5-1 to TRBJ2-7, with D perhaps TRBD1 or TRBD2 (5 bases each). The CDR3 length is 13 residues. Germline CDR1 and CDR2: SGHRS and YFSETQ. Deletions cut 4 bases from V and 2 bases from J, with 10 bases between. The CDR3 is CASSRGHTYEQYF. The CDR3 DNA follows: TGCGCCAGCAGCCGGGGCCATACCTACGAGCAGTACTTC.

The sample holds a few counts of this clonotype. This sequence joins TRBV9 and TRBJ2-2, with D possibly matching TRBD1 (6 bases). Germline V gene lookup returns CDR1 SGDLS and CDR2 YYNGEE. The length of the CDR3 is 16 residues. Trimming took 0 bases from V and 4 from J, leaving 13 bases between them. The CDR3 protein is CASSVGGRVGTGELFF. The CDR3 DNA reads as TGTGCCAGCAGCGTAGGGGGGCGGGTCGGCACCGGGGAGCTGTTTTTT.

The gene calls are TRBV12-5 and TRBJ2-1; the match to TRBD2 covers 11 bases. Germline CDR1 is LGHNT and CDR2 is FRNRAP. Losses at the gene ends were 1 base for V and 2 bases for J; bases not matched to a gene: 1. This CDR3 is 16 amino acids long. The CDR3 sequence: CASGLGSGGAYNEQFF. The CDR3, as DNA: TGTGCTAGTGGTTTGGGTAGCGGGGGGGCCTACAATGAGCAGTTCTTC.

This chain connects TRBV11-2 to TRBJ2-3; 11 bases fit TRBD2. This CDR3 spans 17 amino acids. From germline, CDR1 is SGHAT and CDR2 FQNNGV. V dropped 2 bases and J dropped 3; count of bases not matched to a gene: 7. DNA for the CDR3: TGTGCCAGCAGCTTACGCCGGCTAGCGGGGGGTACAGATACGCAGTATTTT. This gives the protein CASSLRRLAGGTDTQYF.

The V gene is TRBV20-1, the J gene TRBJ2-1; D is uncertain. The V end was cut by 0 bases, the J end by 5 bases, with 14 bases between. CDR1 DFQATT and CDR2 SNEGSKA come from the germline V gene (reference sequence). The CDR3 has 15 amino acids. CDR3 DNA: TGCAGTGCTAGAGAGGGCAGCTCCTTTAACAATGAGCAGTTCTTC. It encodes CSAREGSSFNNEQFF.

This clonotype was counted only a few times. The gene calls are TRBV6-2 or TRBV6-3 and TRBJ2-7, with 10 bases that match TRBD1. The CDR3 is made up of 13 amino acids. The V gene end was trimmed by 6 bases and the J gene end by 5 bases; junction bases not matched to a gene: 4. Per the germline V gene, CDR1 is MNHEY and CDR2 is SVGEGT. CDR3 sequence reads: CASRGQGTHEQYF. The CDR3, as DNA: TGTGCCAGCAGGGGACAGGGGACCCACGAGCAGTACTTC.

The chain combines TRBV20-1 with TRBJ2-3; TRBD2 might be the D (7 bases). The CDR3 covers 21 residues. Germline V lookup: CDR1 DFQATT, CDR2 SNEGSKA (reference sequence). With 5 bases removed from V and 6 bases from J, the gap between germline ends came to 39 bases. CDR3: CSAPTPLARVLLRGPIDTQYF. The CDR3 nucleotides are TGCAGTGCTCCTACACCCCTAGCGCGGGTACTTTTGCGGGGGCCTATTGATACGCAGTATTTT.

The chain is built from TRBV7-9 and TRBJ2-5, with TRBD1 matching 7 bases. V lost 5 bases, J lost 7 bases, and 7 bases stayed unmatched. The germline gives CDR1 SEHNR, CDR2 FQNEAQ (reference sequence). The CDR3 has 13 amino acids. CDR3 nucleotide sequence: TGTGCCAGCAGCACATCCGGGACAGTGACCCAGTACTTC. Translating it yields CASSTSGTVTQYF.

This clonotype was recorded many times. This chain uses TRBV29-1 with TRBJ1-2; D call uncertain. Trimming removed 2 bases from V and 1 base from J, with 11 bases in between. This CDR3 contains 14 residues. The V gene's germline CDR1 is SQVTM and CDR2 ANQGSEA. CDR3 amino acids: CSVESLLDNYGYTF. CDR3 DNA sequence: TGCAGCGTTGAATCACTTCTCGATAACTATGGCTACACCTTC.

This clonotype was seen a few times. The chain carries TRBV15 and TRBJ1-2; tentative D call: TRBD1 (6 bases). The V gene lost 1 base and the J gene lost 2 bases, with 11 bases spanning the gap. CDR1 is LNHNV, CDR2 YYDKDF, per germline (reference sequence). The CDR3 length is 15 residues. DNA of the CDR3: TGTGCCACCAGCAGAGCCGAGACAGGAAACTATGGCTACACCTTC. Its protein is CATSRAETGNYGYTF.

The rearrangement links TRBV20-1 to TRBJ1-1; 9 bases map to TRBD1. This CDR3 is 15 amino acids long. The V and J ends lost 6 bases and 2 bases, in that order; junction bases with no gene match: 10. CDR1 DFQATT and CDR2 SNEGSKA come from the germline V gene (reference sequence). CDR3 DNA: TGCAGTGCCGATGGGCCGGGACAGGGAAACACTGAAGCTTTCTTT. Translating it yields CSADGPGQGNTEAFF.

CDR3 in amino acids: CASSLVLNYGYTF. The CDR3 region has the DNA TGTGCCAGCAGCTTAGTTCTTAACTATGGCTACACCTTC. The chain has TRBV7-9 and TRBJ1-2, with D unclear. With 1 base removed from V and 1 base from J, the gap between germline ends came to 4 bases. This CDR3 is built from 13 residues. Looked up from germline, CDR1 is SEHNR and CDR2 is FQNEAQ (reference sequence).

This rearrangement joins TRBV10-3 to TRBJ2-7; TRBD1 matches 9 bases. This CDR3 spans 15 amino acids. With 4 bases clipped from V and 9 bases from J, the junction kept 13 bases outside the gene matches. Germline values: CDR1 ENHRY, CDR2 SYGVKD. CDR3 region: CAISGSGTGLDRQYF. DNA of the CDR3: TGTGCCATCAGTGGTTCCGGGACAGGGTTAGATAGGCAGTACTTC.

The chain uses TRBV12-3 or TRBV12-4 and TRBJ2-1; 7 bases match TRBD2. V was pared by 7 bases and J by 1 base, with 10 bases of the junction left unmatched. The CDR3 has 16 amino acids. CDR3 DNA: TGTGCCAGCAATGGGGGGGGGGACGGATCCTACAATGAGCAGTTCTTC. It specifies CASNGGGDGSYNEQFF.

V is TRBV4-1 and J is TRBJ1-5; 7 bases are a match to TRBD1. The junction had 9 bases not matched to a gene; V was cut back by 0 bases and J by 4 bases. CDR1 MGHRA and CDR2 YSYEKL come from the germline V gene. The CDR3 contains 17 residues. The CDR3 sequence is CASSQDWDSTNNQPQHF. The CDR3 DNA sequence: TGCGCCAGCAGCCAAGATTGGGACAGCACGAATAATCAGCCCCAGCATTTT.

This clonotype was observed a handful of times. The genes are TRBV6-2 or TRBV6-3 and TRBJ1-5; D is perhaps TRBD1 (6 bases). V was pared by 5 bases and J by 4 bases, with 15 bases between. The CDR3 extends over 15 amino acids. Germline-derived CDR1 and CDR2 are MNHEY and SVGEGT. CDR3 sequence reads: CASSPQDSKNQPQHF. CDR3 nucleotides: TGTGCCAGCAGTCCTCAGGACAGCAAGAATCAGCCCCAGCATTTT.

This clonotype was observed a handful of times. The gene calls are TRBV5-6 and TRBJ1-5; TRBD1 aligns across 11 bases. This CDR3 has 14 residues. Germline loops: CDR1 SGHDT, CDR2 YYEEEE. With 4 bases clipped from V and 6 bases from J, the junction kept 3 bases outside the gene matches. CDR3 in DNA: TGTGCCAGCAGCACGGACAGGGGGCTTCAGCCCCAGCATTTT. Protein product: CASSTDRGLQPQHF.

The V and J genes are TRBV20-1 and TRBJ2-5; TRBD2 agrees at 15 bases. V shed 1 base and J 5 bases; nucleotides not matched to a gene: 5. Germline lookup yields CDR1 DFQATT and CDR2 SNEGSKA (reference sequence). The CDR3 extends over 16 amino acids. CDR3 in DNA: TGCAGTGCTAGAGGGGGACTAGCGGGGGGATATGAGACCCAGTACTTC. Its translation: CSARGGLAGGYETQYF.

The chain employs TRBV11-2 and TRBJ2-1, with 9 positions matching TRBD2. Germline V lookup: CDR1 SGHAT, CDR2 FQNNGV. CDR3 length: 16 amino acids. V shed 5 bases and J 7 bases; nucleotides not matched to a gene: 12. The CDR3 sequence: CASSRRGAGGNNEQFF. In nucleotides, the CDR3 is TGTGCCAGCAGCAGACGCGGGGCGGGGGGGAATAATGAGCAGTTCTTC. The variable domain in full, completed from reference TRBV11-2 and TRBJ2-1, reads EAGVAQSPRYKIIEKRQSVAFWCNPISGHATLYWYQQILGQGPKLLIQFQNNGVVDDSQLPKDRFSAERLKGVDSTLKIQPAKLEDSAVYLCASSRRGAGGNNEQFFGPGTRLTVL.

The J gene is TRBJ2-1, the V gene TRBV7-2; 10 nucleotides line up with TRBD1. Germline CDR1 and CDR2: SGHTA and FQGNSA. Unmatched junction bases numbered 6, after V lost 5 bases and J lost 5 bases. The CDR3 is made up of 15 amino acids. The CDR3 protein is CASSPDRGNHNEQFF. The DNA of the CDR3 is TGTGCCAGCAGCCCGGACAGGGGGAACCACAATGAGCAGTTCTTC.

This clonotype was counted a few times. The chain carries TRBV20-1 and TRBJ1-2; tentatively, D is TRBD1 (5 bases). Deletions cut 6 bases from V and 5 bases from J, with 16 bases between. The CDR3 has 13 residues. Germline V CDR1 and CDR2: DFQATT, SNEGSKA (reference sequence). CDR3 in DNA: TGCAGTGCCCAAGCCCGGGGGGGATATGGCTACACCTTC. Translating it yields CSAQARGGYGYTF.

The chain employs TRBV24-1 and TRBJ2-5; 8 positions agree with TRBD2. Looked up from germline, CDR1 is KGHDR and CDR2 is SFDVKD. The CDR3 has 17 residues. J gave up 5 bases and V 3 bases, and 13 bases lay outside the gene matches. The CDR3 sequence is CATSDPVGGAGVETQYF. In nucleotides, the CDR3 is TGTGCCACCAGTGATCCCGTCGGGGGGGCGGGAGTGGAGACCCAGTACTTC.

The chain uses TRBV7-2 and TRBJ2-5; D is perhaps TRBD2 (7 bases). Germline CDR1 SGHTA, CDR2 FQGNSA. The CDR3 loop spans 14 amino acids. Trimming shortened V by 5 bases and J by 6 bases, and 16 bases separated the two germline ends. CDR3 residues: CASSHGGRSKTQYF. Here the CDR3 DNA reads TGTGCCAGCAGCCACGGGGGGCGATCTAAGACCCAGTACTTC.